The rows below give T cell receptor beta chains drawn from one sample of a study of T cells in Graves' hyperthyroidism and ophthalmopathy. TCRdb re-derived calls from the multiplex PCR reads in MiXCR, one entry per CDR3 protein. The table lists fewer than 350,000 distinct CDR3 sequences, 15% to 20% of them singletons. Sequencing was performed on blood. The receptors were sampled from a woman aged 50 to 60 with Graves' hyperthyroidism. Both conserved end residues are part of each CDR3. A D gene is named only where the DNA matches it firmly. Size values are once, few and many counts, or a class for expanded clones, and some rows have none.

J gene,clone size,V gene,D gene,CDR3 protein,CDR3 DNA
TRBJ2-1,many,TRBV27,TRBD2,CASRSYPGGPGSRGRDNEQFF,TGTGCCTCCCGGTCTTATCCGGGGGGGCCGGGTTCTAGGGGAAGGGACAATGAGCAGTTCTTC
TRBJ2-2,many,TRBV11-1,TRBD1,CASSSTGTGELFF,TGTGCCAGCAGCTCGACAGGGACCGGGGAGCTGTTTTTT
TRBJ1-1,-,TRBV10-3,-,CAINGDSTEAFF,TGTGCCATCAACGGGGATAGCACTGAAGCTTTCTTT
TRBJ1-2,many,TRBV7-9,-,CASSSLRNYGYTF,TGTGCCAGCAGCTCGTTAAGGAACTATGGCTACACCTTC
TRBJ2-3,few,TRBV5-1,-,CASRLGLAGSTDTQYF,TGCGCCAGCAGGTTGGGGCTAGCCGGTAGCACAGATACGCAGTATTTT
TRBJ2-5,many,TRBV11-2,-,CASSQPARIMETQYF,TGTGCCAGCAGCCAACCAGCCAGGATTATGGAGACCCAGTACTTC
TRBJ2-2,once,TRBV6-1,TRBD1,CASSGQGRTGELFF,TGTGCCAGCTCCGGACAGGGTAGGACCGGGGAGCTGTTTTTT
TRBJ2-7,-,TRBV28,-,CASERGGYEQYF,TGTGCCAGCGAGAGGGGGGGCTACGAGCAGTACTTC
TRBJ2-3,-,TRBV19,-,CASRPNGGADTQYF,TGTGCCAGTAGACCAAACGGGGGCGCAGATACGCAGTATTTT
TRBJ2-7,many,TRBV6-5,TRBD2,CASSYQLAGAEYEQYF,TGTGCCAGCAGTTACCAACTAGCGGGAGCTGAGTACGAGCAGTACTTC
TRBJ2-1,-,TRBV19,TRBD2,CASSIQFGTSGVRDEREQFF,TGTGCCAGTAGTATACAATTCGGAACTAGCGGGGTTCGGGATGAGCGTGAGCAGTTCTTC
TRBJ2-7,many,TRBV30,TRBD2,CAWTRRTSGSSYEQYF,TGTGCCTGGACCCGGCGGACTAGCGGGAGTTCCTACGAGCAGTACTTC
TRBJ2-3,-,TRBV7-9,-,CASSSGTGHTDTQYF,TGTGCCAGCAGCTCCGGTACAGGCCACACAGATACGCAGTATTTT
TRBJ2-3,-,TRBV5-1,-,CASSLGVAIHADTQYF,TGCGCCAGCAGCTTAGGAGTAGCGATTCATGCAGATACGCAGTATTTT
TRBJ2-2,few,TRBV3-1,TRBD1,CASSQDSGGRTGELFF,TGTGCCAGCAGCCAAGATTCAGGGGGAAGGACCGGGGAGCTGTTTTTT